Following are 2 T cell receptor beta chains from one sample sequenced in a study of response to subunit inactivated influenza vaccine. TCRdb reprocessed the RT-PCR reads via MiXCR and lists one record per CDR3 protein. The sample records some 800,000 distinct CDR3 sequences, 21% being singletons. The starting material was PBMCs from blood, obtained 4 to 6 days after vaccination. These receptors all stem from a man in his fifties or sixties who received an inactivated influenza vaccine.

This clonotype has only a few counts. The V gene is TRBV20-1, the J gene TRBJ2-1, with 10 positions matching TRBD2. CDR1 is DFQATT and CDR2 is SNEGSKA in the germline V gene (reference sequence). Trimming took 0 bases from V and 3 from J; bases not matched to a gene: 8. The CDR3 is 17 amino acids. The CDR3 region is CSARDLQLAGDYNEQFF. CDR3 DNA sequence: TGCAGTGCTAGAGATTTACAGCTAGCGGGAGACTACAATGAGCAGTTCTTC.

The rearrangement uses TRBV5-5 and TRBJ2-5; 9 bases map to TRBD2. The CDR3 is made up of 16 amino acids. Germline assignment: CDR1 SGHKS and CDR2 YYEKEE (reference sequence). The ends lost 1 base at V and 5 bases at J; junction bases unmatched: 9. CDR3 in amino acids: CASSLTSGPPRETQYF. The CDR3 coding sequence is TGTGCCAGCAGCTTGACTAGCGGGCCTCCACGGGAGACCCAGTACTTC.